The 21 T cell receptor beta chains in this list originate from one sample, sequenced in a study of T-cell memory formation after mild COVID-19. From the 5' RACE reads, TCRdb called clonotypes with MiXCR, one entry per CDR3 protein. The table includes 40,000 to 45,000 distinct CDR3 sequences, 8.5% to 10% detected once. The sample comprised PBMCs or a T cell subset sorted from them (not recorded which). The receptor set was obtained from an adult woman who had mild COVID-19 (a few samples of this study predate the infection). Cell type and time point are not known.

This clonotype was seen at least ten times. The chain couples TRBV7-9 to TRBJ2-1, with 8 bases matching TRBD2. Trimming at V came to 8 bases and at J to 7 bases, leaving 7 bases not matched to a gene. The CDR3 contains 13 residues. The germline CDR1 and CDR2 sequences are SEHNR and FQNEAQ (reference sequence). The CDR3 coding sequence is TGTGCCAGCGGGCGGGAGGAGCGGAATGAGCAGTTCTTC. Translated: CASGREERNEQFF.

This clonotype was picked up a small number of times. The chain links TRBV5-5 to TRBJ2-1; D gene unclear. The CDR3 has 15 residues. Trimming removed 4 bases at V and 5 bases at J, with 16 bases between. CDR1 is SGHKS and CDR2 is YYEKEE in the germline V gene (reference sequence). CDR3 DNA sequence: TGTGCCAGCAGCCGCTTGGTCATAGGAGACAATGAGCAGTTCTTC. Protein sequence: CASSRLVIGDNEQFF.

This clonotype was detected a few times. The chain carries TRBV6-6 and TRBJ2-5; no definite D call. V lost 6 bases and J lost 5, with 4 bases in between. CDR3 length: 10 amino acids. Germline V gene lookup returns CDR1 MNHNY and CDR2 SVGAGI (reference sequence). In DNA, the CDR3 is TGTGCCAGCAGGCGGGAGACCCAGTACTTC. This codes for CASRRETQYF.

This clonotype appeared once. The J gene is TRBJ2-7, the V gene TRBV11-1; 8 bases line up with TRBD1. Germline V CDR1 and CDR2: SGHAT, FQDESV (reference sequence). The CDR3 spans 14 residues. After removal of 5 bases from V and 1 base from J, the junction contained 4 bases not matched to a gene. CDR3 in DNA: TGTGCCAGCAGCCCCCGGACAGGGTCCTACGAGCAGTACTTC. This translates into CASSPRTGSYEQYF.

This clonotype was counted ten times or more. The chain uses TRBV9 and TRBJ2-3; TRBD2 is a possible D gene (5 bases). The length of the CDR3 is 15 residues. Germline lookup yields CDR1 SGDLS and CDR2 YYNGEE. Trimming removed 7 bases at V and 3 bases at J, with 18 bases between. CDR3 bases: TGTGCCAGCTCCTCCTCGGGTAGCGCGACAGATACGCAGTATTTT. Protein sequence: CASSSSGSATDTQYF.

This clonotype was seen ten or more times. The CDR3 nucleotides are TGTGCCAGCAGTGAAGAAACTAGCGGTTCCTACGAGCAGTACTTC. It encodes CASSEETSGSYEQYF. The V gene is TRBV6-1, the J gene TRBJ2-7; 8 bases fit TRBD2. Germline CDR1 reads MNHNS; CDR2 reads SASEGT. There are 15 residues in the CDR3. V lost 1 base and J lost 1; bases outside the gene matches: 3.

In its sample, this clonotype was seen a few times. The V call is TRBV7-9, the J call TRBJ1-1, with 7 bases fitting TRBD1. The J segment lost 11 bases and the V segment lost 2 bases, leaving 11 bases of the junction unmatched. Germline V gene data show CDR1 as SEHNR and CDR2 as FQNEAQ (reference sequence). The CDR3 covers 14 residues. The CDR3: CASSLREGARRAFF. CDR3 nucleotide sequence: TGTGCCAGCAGCTTACGAGAGGGGGCGAGGAGGGCTTTCTTT. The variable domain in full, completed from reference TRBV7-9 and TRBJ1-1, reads DTGVSQNPRHKITKRGQNVTFRCDPISEHNRLYWYRQTLGQGPEFLTYFQNEAQLEKSRLLSDRFSAERPKGSFSTLEIQRTEQGDSAMYLCASSLREGARRAFFGQGTRLTVV.

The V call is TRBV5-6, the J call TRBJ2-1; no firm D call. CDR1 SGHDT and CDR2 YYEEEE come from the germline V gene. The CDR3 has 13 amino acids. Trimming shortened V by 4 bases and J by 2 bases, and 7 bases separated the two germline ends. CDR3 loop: CASSPVAYNEQFF. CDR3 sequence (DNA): TGTGCCAGCAGCCCGGTAGCCTACAATGAGCAGTTCTTC.

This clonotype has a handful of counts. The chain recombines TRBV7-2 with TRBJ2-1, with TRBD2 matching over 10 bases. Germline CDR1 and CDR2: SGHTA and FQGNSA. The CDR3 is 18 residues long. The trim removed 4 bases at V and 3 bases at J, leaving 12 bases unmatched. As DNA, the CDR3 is TGTGCCAGCAGCTCCGGGACTAGCGTCTTAGGGGGCTACAATGAGCAGTTCTTC. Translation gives CASSSGTSVLGGYNEQFF.

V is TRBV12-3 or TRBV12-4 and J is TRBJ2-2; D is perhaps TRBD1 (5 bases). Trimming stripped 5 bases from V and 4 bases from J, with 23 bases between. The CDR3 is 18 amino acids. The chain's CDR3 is CASSPRRPDRVVTGELFF. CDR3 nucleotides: TGTGCCAGCAGTCCGAGACGACCCGACAGAGTGGTCACCGGGGAGCTGTTTTTT.

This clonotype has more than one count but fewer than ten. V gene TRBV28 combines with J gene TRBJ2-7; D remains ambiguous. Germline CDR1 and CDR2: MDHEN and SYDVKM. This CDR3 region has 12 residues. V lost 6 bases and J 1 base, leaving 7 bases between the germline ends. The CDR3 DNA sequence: TGTGCCAGCAGCACTACGTCCTACGAGCAGTACTTC. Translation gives CASSTTSYEQYF.

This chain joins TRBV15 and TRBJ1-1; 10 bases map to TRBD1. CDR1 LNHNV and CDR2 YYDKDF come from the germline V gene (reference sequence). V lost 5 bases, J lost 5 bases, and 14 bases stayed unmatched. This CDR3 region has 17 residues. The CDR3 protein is CATSRDRGLALGTEAFF. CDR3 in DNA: TGTGCCACCAGCCGGGACAGGGGCCTTGCTTTGGGAACTGAAGCTTTCTTT.

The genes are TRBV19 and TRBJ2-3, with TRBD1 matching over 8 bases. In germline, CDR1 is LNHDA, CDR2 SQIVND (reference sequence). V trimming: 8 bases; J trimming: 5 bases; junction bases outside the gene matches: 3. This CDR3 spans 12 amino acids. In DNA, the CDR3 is TGTGCCAGTTCCAGGGGGCGAGATACGCAGTATTTT. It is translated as CASSRGRDTQYF.

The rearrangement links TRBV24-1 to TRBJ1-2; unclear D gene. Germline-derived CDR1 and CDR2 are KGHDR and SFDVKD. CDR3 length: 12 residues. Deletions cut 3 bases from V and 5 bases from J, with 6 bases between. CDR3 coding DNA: TGTGCCACCAGTGATCGGATTTATGGCTACACCTTC. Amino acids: CATSDRIYGYTF.

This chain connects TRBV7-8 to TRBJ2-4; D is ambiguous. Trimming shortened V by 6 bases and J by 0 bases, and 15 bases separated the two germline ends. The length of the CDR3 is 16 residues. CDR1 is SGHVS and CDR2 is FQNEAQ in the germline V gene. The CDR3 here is CASSYPDSLAKNIQYF. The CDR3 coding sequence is TGTGCCAGCAGTTATCCAGACTCCCTAGCCAAAAACATTCAGTACTTC.

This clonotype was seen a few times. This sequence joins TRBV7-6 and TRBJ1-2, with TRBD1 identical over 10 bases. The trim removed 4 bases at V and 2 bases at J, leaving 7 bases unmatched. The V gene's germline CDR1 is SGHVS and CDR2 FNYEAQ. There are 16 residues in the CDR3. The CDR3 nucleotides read TGTGCCAGCAGCTCGGGGACAGGGGCCCTGAACTATGGCTACACCTTC. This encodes CASSSGTGALNYGYTF. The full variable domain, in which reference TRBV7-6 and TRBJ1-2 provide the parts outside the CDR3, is GAGVSQSPRYKVTKRGQDVALRCDPISGHVSLYWYRQALGQGPEFLTYFNYEAQQDKSGLPNDRFSAERPEGSISTLTIQRTEQRDSAMYRCASSSGTGALNYGYTFGSGTRLTVV.

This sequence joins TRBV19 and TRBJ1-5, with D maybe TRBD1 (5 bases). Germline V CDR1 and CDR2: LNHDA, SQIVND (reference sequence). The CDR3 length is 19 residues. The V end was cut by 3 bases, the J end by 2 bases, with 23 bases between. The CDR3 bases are TGTGCCAGTAGTATTAATTTATTTCGGGGACGGAGAGGCAATCAGCCCCAGCATTTT. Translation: CASSINLFRGRRGNQPQHF.

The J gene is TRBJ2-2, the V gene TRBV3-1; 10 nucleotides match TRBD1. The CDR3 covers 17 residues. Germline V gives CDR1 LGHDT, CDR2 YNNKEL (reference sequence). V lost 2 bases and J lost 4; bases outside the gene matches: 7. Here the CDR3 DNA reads TGTGCCAGCAGCCAAAACCGGGACAGGGGTTCCACCGGGGAGCTGTTTTTT. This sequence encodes CASSQNRDRGSTGELFF.

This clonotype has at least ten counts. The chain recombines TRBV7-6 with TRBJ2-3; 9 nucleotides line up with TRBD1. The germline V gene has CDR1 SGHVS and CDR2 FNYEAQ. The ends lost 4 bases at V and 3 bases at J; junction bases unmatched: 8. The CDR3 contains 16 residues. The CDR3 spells CASSWGQGKGTDTQYF. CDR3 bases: TGTGCCAGCAGCTGGGGACAGGGAAAGGGTACAGATACGCAGTATTTT.

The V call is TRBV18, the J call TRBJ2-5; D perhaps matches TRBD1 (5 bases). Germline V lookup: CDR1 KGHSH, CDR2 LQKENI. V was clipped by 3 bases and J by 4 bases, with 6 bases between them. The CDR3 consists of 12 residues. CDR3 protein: CASSPQGETQYF. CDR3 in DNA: TGTGCCAGCTCACCCCAGGGAGAGACCCAGTACTTC. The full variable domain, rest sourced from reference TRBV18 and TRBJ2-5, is NAGVMQNPRHLVRRRGQEARLRCSPMKGHSHVYWYRQLPEEGLKFMVYLQKENIIDESGMPKERFSAEFPKEGPSILRIQQVVRGDSAAYFCASSPQGETQYFGPGTRLLVL.

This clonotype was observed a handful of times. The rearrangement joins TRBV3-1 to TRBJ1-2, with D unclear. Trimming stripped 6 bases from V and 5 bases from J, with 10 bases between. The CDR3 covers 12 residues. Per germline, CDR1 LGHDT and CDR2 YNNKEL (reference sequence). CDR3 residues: CASSRTPYGYTF. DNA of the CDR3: TGTGCCAGCAGTCGGACTCCGTATGGCTACACCTTC.